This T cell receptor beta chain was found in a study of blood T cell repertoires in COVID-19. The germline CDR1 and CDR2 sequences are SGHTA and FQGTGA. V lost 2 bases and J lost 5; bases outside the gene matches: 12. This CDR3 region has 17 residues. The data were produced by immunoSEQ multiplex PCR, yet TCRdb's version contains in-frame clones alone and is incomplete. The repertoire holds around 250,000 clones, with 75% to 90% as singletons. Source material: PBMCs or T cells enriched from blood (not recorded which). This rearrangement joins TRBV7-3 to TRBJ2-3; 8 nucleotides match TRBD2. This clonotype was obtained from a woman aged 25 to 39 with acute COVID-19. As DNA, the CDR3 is TGTGCCAGCAGCTTACTGAATAGCGGGGACAAGGGAGATACGCAGTATTTT. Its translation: CASSLLNSGDKGDTQYF.